This record covers a single T cell receptor (beta chain). Its specificity is unknown. Described time point: sample taken at primary tumor resection. The authors sequenced whole RNA from tumor, nontumor lung or frozen PBMC without sorting. The sample is drawn from a study of spatial heterogeneity in lung cancer. The study, taken as a whole, reports: Estimation of coverage gave values of about 7.1% for alpha and around 14% for beta chains in tumor T cells. Within tumors, counts of expanded alpha and beta TCRs tracked tumor mutation counts.

Via MiXCR, TCRdb re-called the 5' RACE reads, giving one row per CDR3 protein. This table has about 100,000 distinct CDR3 sequences, 4.4% appearing once. Unmatched junction bases numbered 8, after V lost 4 bases and J lost 5 bases. Germline CDR1 and CDR2: LGHDT and YNNKEL (reference sequence). The CDR3 loop spans 14 amino acids. The sample here was lung tumor tissue, taken at surgery. The sequence derives from a male donor with early-stage non-small cell lung cancer. This rearrangement joins TRBV3-1 to TRBJ2-7, with 7 bases matching TRBD1. CDR3 residues: CASSPWDSRDEQYF. The CDR3 nucleotides are TGTGCCAGCAGCCCATGGGACAGCCGGGACGAGCAGTACTTC.